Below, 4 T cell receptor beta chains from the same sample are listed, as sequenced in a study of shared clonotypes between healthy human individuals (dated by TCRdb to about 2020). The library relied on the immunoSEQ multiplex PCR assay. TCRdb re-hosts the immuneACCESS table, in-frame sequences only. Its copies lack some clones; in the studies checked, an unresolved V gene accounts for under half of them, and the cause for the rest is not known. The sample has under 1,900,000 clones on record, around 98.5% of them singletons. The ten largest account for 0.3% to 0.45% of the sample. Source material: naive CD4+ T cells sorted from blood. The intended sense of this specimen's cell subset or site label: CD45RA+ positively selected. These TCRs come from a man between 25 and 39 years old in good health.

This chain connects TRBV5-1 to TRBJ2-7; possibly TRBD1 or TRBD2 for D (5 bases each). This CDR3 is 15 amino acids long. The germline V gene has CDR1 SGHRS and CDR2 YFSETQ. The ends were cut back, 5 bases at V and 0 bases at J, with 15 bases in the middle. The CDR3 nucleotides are TGCGCCAGCAGGTCGGGGCTAGAGAGCTCCTACGAGCAGTACTTC. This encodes CASRSGLESSYEQYF.

The CDR3 region has the DNA TGTGCCAGCAGTGAAGTGACAGCCACCGGGGAGCTGTTTTTT. Translated, it gives CASSEVTATGELFF. The V call is TRBV2, the J call TRBJ2-2, with D possibly being TRBD1 (5 bases). CDR3 length: 14 amino acids. Trimming took 1 base from V and 4 from J, leaving 7 bases between them. The germline V gene encodes CDR1 SNHLY and CDR2 FYNNEI.

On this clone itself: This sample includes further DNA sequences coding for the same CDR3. CDR3 DNA: TGTGCCAGCAGCGTAGGTACAGGGGTAGCAGATACGCAGTATTTT. This encodes CASSVGTGVADTQYF. This chain uses TRBV9 with TRBJ2-3, with 7 bases identical to TRBD1. The CDR3 runs 15 residues. V dropped 0 bases and J dropped 4; count of bases not matched to a gene: 5. The V gene's germline CDR1 is SGDLS and CDR2 YYNGEE.

CDR3 DNA: TGTGCCAGCAGTGAACTAACCAGGGGCTACGAGCAGTACTTC. Amino acid sequence: CASSELTRGYEQYF. V gene TRBV6-1 combines with J gene TRBJ2-7; possibly TRBD1 for D (6 bases). The germline CDR1 and CDR2 sequences are MNHNS and SASEGT. The V end was cut by 2 bases, the J end by 3 bases, with 11 bases between. The CDR3 runs 14 residues.